This passage covers 10 T cell receptor beta chains from one sample sequenced in a study of regulatory T cells in long-lasting Graves disease. Construction of TCR beta libraries relied on iRepertoire HTBI primers and on Arm-PCR targeting CDR3 regions. TCRdb called the multiplex PCR reads again in MiXCR, with one record for every CDR3 protein. The sample contains about 210,000 distinct CDR3 sequences, around a fifth of which appear only once. As to time point: newly diagnosed GD, antithyroid drugs for less than 3 months. Extracted PBMC RNA gave rise to the TCR library. This sample also belongs to another study, concerning T cells in Graves' hyperthyroidism and ophthalmopathy.

The material was peripheral blood mononuclear cells (PBMCs), obtained at new diagnosis, from a patient treated with antithyroid drugs. All receptors come from a woman younger than 45 with Graves disease.

The chain couples TRBV11-2 to TRBJ2-5, with TRBD1 matching over 7 bases. The J call may be in error: the DNA end matches TRBJ2-1 better. This CDR3 has 16 residues. Germline V gene data show CDR1 as SGHAT and CDR2 as FQNNGV. CDR3 residues: CASSVLRGKVFNEQFF. CDR3 bases: TGTGCCAGCAGCGTACTCAGGGGGAAGGTCTTCAATGAGCAGTTCTTC.

This clonotype was observed at least ten times. The V gene is TRBV18, the J gene TRBJ1-6, with unresolved D. Germline loops: CDR1 KGHSH, CDR2 LQKENI. The CDR3 extends over 13 amino acids. The germline V and J ends were trimmed by 1 base and 5 bases, with 3 bases remaining between them. The CDR3 DNA is TGTGCCAGCTCACCACAGGATAATTCACCCCTCCACTTT. This codes for CASSPQDNSPLHF.

This clonotype was seen at least ten times. This chain links TRBV9 with TRBJ1-1, with D uncertain. Deletions cut 0 bases from V and 0 bases from J, with 3 bases between. The CDR3 length is 13 residues. CDR1 is SGDLS and CDR2 is YYNGEE in the germline V gene. CDR3 sequence reads: CASSVDMNTEAFF. CDR3 nucleotides: TGTGCCAGCAGCGTAGATATGAACACTGAAGCTTTCTTT.

Remarks on this clonotype: A read error may explain this, as a much larger clone is one base away. The chain uses TRBV4-1 and TRBJ2-2; possible D gene TRBD1, 6 bases. There are 19 residues in the CDR3. Looked up from germline, CDR1 is MGHRA and CDR2 is YSYEKL. Trimming cost V 0 bases and J 2 bases, with 19 bases left between them. The CDR3 DNA reads TGCGCCAGCAGCCAAGATTGGGGCTGGGGGCCGCAAAACACCGGGGAGCTGTTTTTT. Its protein product is CASSQDWGWGPQNTGELFF.

The genes are TRBV11-3 and TRBJ2-7; TRBD1 matches at 7 bases. Germline values: CDR1 SGHNT, CDR2 YENEEA. CDR3 size: 14 residues. Trimming took 4 bases from V and 3 from J; bases not matched to a gene: 6. Here the CDR3 DNA reads TGTGCCAGCAGCTCGTATCGACAGGGCTACGAGCAGTACTTC. Residues: CASSSYRQGYEQYF. The full variable domain, rest sourced from reference TRBV11-3 and TRBJ2-7, is EAGVVQSPRYKIIEKKQPVAFWCNPISGHNTLYWYLQNLGQGPELLIRYENEEAVDDSQLPKDRFSAERLKGVDSTLKIQPAELGDSAVYLCASSSYRQGYEQYFGPGTRLTVT.

There are many counts of this clonotype. This rearrangement joins TRBV28 to TRBJ1-2; possibly TRBD1 for D (5 bases). Deletions cut 5 bases from V and 2 bases from J, with 9 bases between. The CDR3 loop spans 13 amino acids. CDR1 is MDHEN and CDR2 is SYDVKM in the germline V gene. DNA of the CDR3: TGTGCCAGCAGTCTCCCAGGGAACTATGGCTACACCTTC. It specifies CASSLPGNYGYTF.

In its sample, this clonotype was seen many times. The chain has TRBV14 and TRBJ1-1; 12 bases match TRBD1. This CDR3 is built from 19 residues. The trim removed 4 bases at V and 0 bases at J, leaving 12 bases unmatched. Germline CDR1 is SGHDN and CDR2 is FVKESK. The DNA for the CDR3 is TGTGCCAGCAGCCTCCGTCAAACCGGGACAGGGGGCCTGAACACTGAAGCTTTCTTT. It codes for CASSLRQTGTGGLNTEAFF.

This clonotype was recorded many times. The chain is built from TRBV5-1 and TRBJ1-1; D ambiguous. Per germline, CDR1 SGHRS and CDR2 YFSETQ. Deletions cut 0 bases from V and 5 bases from J, with 5 bases between. The CDR3 runs to 12 residues. The CDR3 DNA reads TGCGCCAGCAGCTTGGATTTGACTGAAGCTTTCTTT. This sequence encodes CASSLDLTEAFF.

A word on this clonotype: This sequence may be a read error, since a much larger clone differs from it by one base. This sequence joins TRBV5-5 and TRBJ2-1, with TRBD2 matching 8 bases. V shed 4 bases, J shed 8 bases, and the junction held 14 bases outside the gene matches. The CDR3 is made up of 16 amino acids. From germline, CDR1 is SGHKS and CDR2 YYEKEE (reference sequence). The chain's CDR3 is CASSPPVSGSRDEQFF. CDR3 sequence (DNA): TGTGCCAGCAGCCCCCCCGTCAGCGGGAGTCGGGATGAGCAGTTCTTC.

This clonotype was seen a few times. V usage is TRBV28 and J usage is TRBJ1-2; 8 positions agree with TRBD1. The CDR3 is 12 residues long. Looked up from germline, CDR1 is MDHEN and CDR2 is SYDVKM. With 10 bases clipped from V and 4 bases from J, the junction kept 5 bases outside the gene matches. The CDR3 DNA follows: TGTGCCAACCAAGACAGGGGCTATGGCTACACCTTC. Amino acids: CANQDRGYGYTF.